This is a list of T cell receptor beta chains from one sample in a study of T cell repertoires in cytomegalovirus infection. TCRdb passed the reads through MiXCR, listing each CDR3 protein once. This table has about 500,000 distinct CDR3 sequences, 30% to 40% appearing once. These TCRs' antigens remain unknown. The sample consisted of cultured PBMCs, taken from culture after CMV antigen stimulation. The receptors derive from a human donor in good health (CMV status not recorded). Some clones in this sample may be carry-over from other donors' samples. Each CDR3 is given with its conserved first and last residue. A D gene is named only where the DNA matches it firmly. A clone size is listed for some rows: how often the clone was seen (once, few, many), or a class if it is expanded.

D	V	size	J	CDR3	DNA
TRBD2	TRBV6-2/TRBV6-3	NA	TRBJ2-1	CASRPLSGSYEQFF	TGTGCCAGCAGGCCGCTTAGCGGGAGCTATGAGCAGTTCTTC
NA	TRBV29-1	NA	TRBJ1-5	CSVVLQGSNQPQHF	TGCAGCGTTGTCCTACAGGGTTCAAATCAGCCCCAGCATTTT
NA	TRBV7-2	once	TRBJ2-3	CASSLVRALSTDMQYF	TGTGCCAGCAGCTTAGTCCGGGCGCTTAGCACAGATATGCAGTATTTT
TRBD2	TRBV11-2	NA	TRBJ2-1	CASSLGTSGKSSYNEQFF	TGTGCCAGCAGCTTGGGGACTAGCGGGAAGAGCTCCTACAATGAGCAGTTCTTC
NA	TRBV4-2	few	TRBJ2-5	CASSQDIQTQYF	TGTGCCAGCAGCCAAGACATCCAGACCCAGTACTTC
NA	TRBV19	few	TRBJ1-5	CASNTQGSQPQHF	TGTGCCAGTAACACACAGGGATCCCAGCCCCAGCATTTT
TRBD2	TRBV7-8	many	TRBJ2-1	CASSSGLARISYNEQFF	TGTGCCAGCAGCTCGGGACTAGCGCGCATCTCCTACAATGAGCAGTTCTTC
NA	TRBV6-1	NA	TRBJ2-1	CASSVTAGLNSYNEQFF	TGTGCCAGCAGTGTTACCGCAGGACTGAACTCCTACAATGAGCAGTTCTTC
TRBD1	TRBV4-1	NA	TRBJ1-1	CASSLRQGRRVAPGAFF	TGCGCCAGCAGCCTCAGACAGGGTAGGAGGGTCGCTCCGGGAGCTTTCTTT
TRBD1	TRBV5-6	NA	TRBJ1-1	CASSLAGTDGAFF	TGTGCCAGCAGCTTGGCCGGGACAGACGGAGCTTTCTTT
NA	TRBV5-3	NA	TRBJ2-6	CASSLIIAGYSGANVLTF	TGTGCCAGCAGCTTGATCATAGCAGGATACTCTGGGGCCAACGTCCTGACTTTC
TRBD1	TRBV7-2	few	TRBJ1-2	CASSLTRQGDYGYTF	TGTGCCAGCAGCCTGACGAGACAGGGGGACTATGGCTACACCTTC
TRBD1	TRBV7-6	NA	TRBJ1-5	CASSLDTGQGRGNQPQHF	TGTGCCAGCAGTTTAGACACGGGACAGGGACGTGGCAATCAGCCCCAGCATTTT
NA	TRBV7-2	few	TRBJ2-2	CASSLDNRDTGELFF	TGTGCCAGCAGCTTAGATAACAGGGACACCGGGGAGCTGTTTTTT
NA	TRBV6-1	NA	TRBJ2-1	CASSRGVGRDYNEQFF	TGTGCCAGCAGCCGAGGAGTCGGGAGAGACTACAATGAGCAGTTCTTC
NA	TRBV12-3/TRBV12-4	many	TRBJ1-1	CASSQLNTEAFF	TGTGCCAGCTCCCAGCTGAACACTGAAGCTTTCTTT
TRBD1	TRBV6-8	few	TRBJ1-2	CASSTGQGRDYGYTF	TGTGCCAGCAGTACTGGACAGGGCCGTGACTATGGCTACACCTTC
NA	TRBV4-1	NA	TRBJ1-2	CASSHPARSNYGYTF	TGCGCCAGCAGCCACCCGGCTCGCAGTAACTATGGCTACACCTTC
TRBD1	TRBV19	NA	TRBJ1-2	CASSTGRGSNYGYTF	TGTGCCAGTAGTACCGGCAGGGGGTCGAACTATGGCTACACCTTC
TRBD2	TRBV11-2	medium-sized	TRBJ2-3	CASSWIRTSGRALSPDTQYF	TGTGCCAGCAGCTGGATTCGGACTAGCGGGAGGGCCTTGTCGCCAGATACGCAGTATTTT
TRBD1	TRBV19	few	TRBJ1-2	CASRGGGGDYGYTF	TGTGCCAGTAGGGGCGGAGGGGGCGACTATGGCTACACCTTC
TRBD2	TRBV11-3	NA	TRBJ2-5	CASTDGGAQETQYF	TGTGCCAGCACCGACGGGGGGGCCCAAGAGACCCAGTACTTC
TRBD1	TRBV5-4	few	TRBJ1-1	CASSPFQGASTEAFF	TGTGCCAGCAGCCCGTTCCAGGGGGCGTCAACTGAAGCTTTCTTT
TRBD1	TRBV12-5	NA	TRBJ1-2	CASGLVKAAGGGYTF	TGTGCTAGTGGTTTGGTAAAGGCGGCAGGGGGTGGCTACACCTTC
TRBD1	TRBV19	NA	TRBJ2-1	CARSIGTGYEQFF	TGTGCCAGAAGTATTGGGACAGGGTATGAGCAGTTCTTC
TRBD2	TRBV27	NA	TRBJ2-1	CASSLRGSGSYEQFF	TGTGCCAGCAGCCTCCGAGGTAGCGGGAGCTATGAGCAGTTCTTC
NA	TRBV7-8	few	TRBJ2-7	CASGGIYEQYF	TGTGCCAGCGGCGGCATCTACGAGCAGTACTTC
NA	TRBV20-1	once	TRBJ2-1	CSARDILALNNEQFF	TGCAGTGCTAGAGATATACTAGCTCTAAACAATGAGCAGTTCTTC
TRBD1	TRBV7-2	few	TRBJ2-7	CASSPGTGDYEQYF	TGTGCCAGCAGCCCCGGGACAGGGGACTACGAGCAGTACTTC
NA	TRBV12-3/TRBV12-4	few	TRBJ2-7	CASSLANPGLDEQYF	TGTGCCAGCAGTTTAGCGAACCCCGGGCTCGACGAGCAGTACTTC
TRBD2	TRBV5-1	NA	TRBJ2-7	CASSLGGLAGVGEQYF	TGCGCCAGCAGCTTGGGGGGACTAGCGGGAGTTGGCGAGCAGTACTTC
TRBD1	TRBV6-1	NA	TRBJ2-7	CASSLGTGQPPFYEQYF	TGTGCCAGCAGCCTCGGGACAGGGCAACCGCCCTTCTACGAGCAGTACTTC
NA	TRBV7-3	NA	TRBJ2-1	CASSSSASMIEQFF	TGTGCCAGCAGCTCCAGCGCCTCGATGATCGAGCAGTTCTTC
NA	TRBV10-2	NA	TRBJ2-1	CASLPPRSYNEQFF	TGCGCCAGCCTACCCCCACGCTCCTACAATGAGCAGTTCTTC
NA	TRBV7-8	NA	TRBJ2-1	CASIPGGTTTTMRQFF	TGTGCCAGCATCCCAGGGGGGACTACTACTACAATGAGGCAGTTCTTC
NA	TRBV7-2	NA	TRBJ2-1	CASSLRSKDEQFF	TGTGCCAGCAGCTTAAGGTCAAAAGATGAGCAGTTCTTC
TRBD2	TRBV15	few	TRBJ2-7	CATSRGLAGAYEQYF	TGTGCCACCAGCAGAGGACTAGCGGGAGCCTACGAGCAGTACTTC
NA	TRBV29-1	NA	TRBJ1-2	CSVEEQQGRTF	TGCAGCGTTGAAGAACAACAGGGACGCACCTTC
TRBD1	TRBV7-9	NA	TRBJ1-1	CASSVWTGGNTEAFF	TGTGCCAGCAGCGTATGGACAGGGGGCAACACTGAAGCTTTCTTT
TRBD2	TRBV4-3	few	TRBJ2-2	CASSQEIFRGGKVNTGELFF	TGCGCCAGCAGCCAAGAAATATTTCGCGGGGGTAAAGTTAACACCGGGGAGCTGTTTTTT
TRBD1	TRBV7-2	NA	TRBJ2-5	CASSLDGTVGSQYF	TGTGCCAGCAGCTTAGATGGGACAGTGGGGTCCCAGTACTTC
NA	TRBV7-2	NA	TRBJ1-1	CASSQVLESEAFF	TGTGCCAGCAGCCAGGTATTGGAATCTGAAGCTTTCTTT
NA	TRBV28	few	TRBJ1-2	CASSLLGPPYGYTF	TGTGCCAGCAGTTTATTGGGTCCTCCCTATGGCTACACCTTC
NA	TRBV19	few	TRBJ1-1	CASSIVNTEAFF	TGTGCCAGTAGTATCGTGAACACTGAAGCTTTCTTT
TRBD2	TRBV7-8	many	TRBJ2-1	CASSSLRLAGGLLVNEQFF	TGTGCCAGCAGCTCCCTTAGACTAGCGGGAGGTTTGTTAGTGAATGAGCAGTTCTTC
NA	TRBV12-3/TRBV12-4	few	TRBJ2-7	CASSLSRGKGIHEQYF	TGTGCCAGCAGTCTTTCGCGGGGAAAGGGGATCCACGAGCAGTACTTC
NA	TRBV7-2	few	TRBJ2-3	CASSLGGAGPRADTQYF	TGTGCCAGCAGCTTAGGAGGGGCAGGTCCGAGGGCCGATACGCAGTATTTT
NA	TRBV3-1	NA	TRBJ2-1	CASSQERGYEQFF	TGTGCCAGCAGCCAAGAAAGGGGGTATGAGCAGTTCTTC
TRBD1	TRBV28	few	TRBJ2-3	CASSGGDRADDTQYF	TGTGCCAGCTCCGGCGGTGACAGGGCCGATGATACGCAGTATTTT
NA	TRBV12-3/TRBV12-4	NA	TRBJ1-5	CASSFGPLSNQPQHF	TGTGCCAGCAGTTTCGGACCCTTGAGCAATCAGCCCCAGCATTTT